This T cell receptor (beta chain) was documented in a study of response to subunit inactivated influenza vaccine (dated by TCRdb to the late 2010s). Notes on the research overall: The study used deep quantitative T cell receptor repertoire profiling to track responses to a trivalent subunit inactivated influenza vaccine. The research as a whole found: The authors suggested that each seasonal influenza vaccination may recruit only a limited number of new T cells.

This clonotype came up many times. Its cognate antigen has yet to be identified. Base quality data are lacking; no much larger clone is found one base away. V is shortened by 3 bases, J by 5 bases, and the region joining them spans 10 bases. Taken from the germline V gene (reference sequence), the CDR1 and CDR2 loops are SEHNR and FQNEAQ. The CDR3 runs 13 amino acids, cysteine and phenylalanine included. Left in the record is the CDR3 DNA by itself, 39 bases read in frame from the first base. The library was built by means of RT-PCR. TCRdb lists the instrument as Illumina HiSeq 2500. TCRdb reanalyzed the raw reads on its own, using fastp at Q25 for trimming and MiXCR for clone calling, and kept in-frame beta chains. Each CDR3 protein appears once, grouped with its most common genes and DNA. Recorded for this sample are roughly 700,000 distinct CDR3 sequences; approximately 15% of them occurred a single time. The ten largest account for around 6.5% of the sample.

The TCR comes from a man aged 45-65 years who received an inactivated influenza vaccine. Donor details come from another sample of the same person, matched by shared clones. Here the sequenced sample was PBMCs from blood, taken about 14 days before vaccination. This receptor chain uses TRBV7-9 and TRBJ2-5; the D segment could be TRBD2, given 5 matching bases. For the CDR3, the sequence is CASSFATRETQYF. The DNA sequence is as follows: TGTGCCAGCAGCTTCGCCACTAGGGAGACCCAGTACTTC.